What follows are 3 T cell receptor beta chains derived from one specimen sequenced in a study of blood T cells in healthy people across ages. A second PCR of about 6 to 12 cycles used a sample-barcoded 5' primer and a J-beta primer mix. TCRdb reprocessed the 5' RACE reads with MiXCR, giving one entry per CDR3 protein. The table has over 550,000 distinct CDR3 sequences, approximately 30% seen once. The sample taken for sequencing was blood. These receptor sequences come from a woman over 75 in good health.

This chain connects TRBV5-1 to TRBJ2-5, with 11 bases fitting TRBD1. Germline V gene lookup returns CDR1 SGHRS and CDR2 YFSETQ. V lost 0 bases to trimming and J lost 5 bases; unmatched junction nucleotides: 6. The CDR3 runs to 16 residues. The CDR3 DNA reads as TGCGCCAGCAGCTTGGCCGGGACAGGGGGAACGGAGACCCAGTACTTC. Encoded protein: CASSLAGTGGTETQYF.

Concerning this clonotype itself: A read error may be the cause here, since a much bigger clone is one base away. The chain joins TRBV9 to TRBJ2-1, with 7 bases fitting TRBD2. Trimming took 0 bases from V and 13 from J; bases not matched to a gene: 10. This CDR3 has 14 residues. The germline V gene encodes CDR1 SGDLS and CDR2 YYNGEE. The CDR3 DNA is TGTGCCAGCAGCGTAGGGAGCGGGGAAGAGACCCAGTTCTTC. Protein: CASSVGSGEETQFF.

This clonotype was recorded at least ten times. The chain links TRBV7-2 to TRBJ2-1, with 12 bases that match TRBD2. Germline V gives CDR1 SGHTA, CDR2 FQGNSA. This CDR3 region has 16 residues. The V segment lost 3 bases and the J segment 4 bases; nucleotides outside the gene matches: 4. DNA for the CDR3: TGTGCCAGCAGCTTCTCTAGCGGGGGGGGATACAATGAGCAGTTCTTC. It yields the protein CASSFSSGGGYNEQFF.